This section outlines one T cell receptor (beta chain) sequence together with its context. The target antigen is unknown. This record comes from a study of OX40 agonist ivuxolimab in advanced cancers. Study overall: Males comprised around 80% of the group, whose mean age was 60 years (range 23 to 79). General observations from the study: The study found that CD8+ T cells averaged more expanded clones than CD4+. The work left the antigen specificity of expanded peripheral T cells undetermined.

Some clones are missing from TCRdb's copy, which holds only in-frame ones; the method was immunoSEQ multiplex PCR. This table holds roughly 56,000 clones, around 91% found once. The V gene's germline CDR1 is MDHEN and CDR2 SYDVKM. V lost 3 bases and J lost 1, with 12 bases in between. The CDR3 has 15 amino acids. The V and J genes are TRBV28 and TRBJ2-5; D could derive from TRBD1 or TRBD2 (5 bases each). The starting material was CD4+ or CD8+ T cells sorted from blood, obtained in a trial of the OX40 agonist ivuxolimab. This receptor was taken from an adult with an advanced solid tumor such as melanoma, head and neck, liver or kidney cancer. The CDR3 loop is CASSFGRDPQETQYF. CDR3 DNA sequence: TGTGCCAGCAGTTTCGGCCGGGACCCCCAAGAGACCCAGTACTTC.